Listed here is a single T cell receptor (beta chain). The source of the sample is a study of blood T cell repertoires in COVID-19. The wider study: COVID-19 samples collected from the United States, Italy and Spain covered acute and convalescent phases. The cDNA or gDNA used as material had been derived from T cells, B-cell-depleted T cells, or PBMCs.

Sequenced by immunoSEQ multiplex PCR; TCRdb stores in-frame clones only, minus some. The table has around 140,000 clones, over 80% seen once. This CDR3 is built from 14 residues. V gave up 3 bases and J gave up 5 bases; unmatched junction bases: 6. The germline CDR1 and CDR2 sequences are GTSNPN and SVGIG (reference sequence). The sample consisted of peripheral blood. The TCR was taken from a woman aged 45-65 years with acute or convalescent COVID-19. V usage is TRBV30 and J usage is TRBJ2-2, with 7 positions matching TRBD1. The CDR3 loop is CAWRGDSPTGELFF. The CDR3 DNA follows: TGTGCCTGGAGGGGGGACAGCCCAACCGGGGAGCTGTTTTTT. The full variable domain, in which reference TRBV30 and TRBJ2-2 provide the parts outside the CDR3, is SQTIHQWPATLVQPVGSPLSLECTVEGTSNPNLYWYRQAAGRGLQLLFYSVGIGQISSEVPQNLSASRPQDRQFILSSKKLLLSDSGFYLCAWRGDSPTGELFFGEGSRLTVL.